The rows below give T cell receptor beta chains drawn from one sample of a study of blood T cell repertoires in COVID-19. Using immunoSEQ multiplex PCR, the repertoire was profiled, and TCRdb retains in-frame clones only, with some absent. The sample consists of some 77,000 clones, around 85% of them appearing once. The sample comprised peripheral blood. Every receptor here comes from a man aged 65 to 79 with acute or convalescent COVID-19. CDR3s include the opening cysteine and the closing phenylalanine or tryptophan. D genes are given only for firm matches. Clone size is not always given. Where it is, it says once, few, many or a class for expanded clones.

-,TRBV15,-,TRBJ1-2,TGTGCCACCAGCAGAGAGGGGGGGGATGGCTACACCTTC,CATSREGGDGYTF
-,TRBV19,once,TRBJ1-1,TGTGCCAGTAGCACCCAGGTCCCTGAAGCTTTCTTT,CASSTQVPEAFF
TRBD1,TRBV7-9,-,TRBJ2-7,TGTGCCAGCAGCCTACAGGGGCACTCCGGCGAGCAGTACTTC,CASSLQGHSGEQYF
-,TRBV29-1,-,TRBJ2-5,TGCAGCGCCCAATGGCGGAGAGAGACCCAGTACTTC,CSAQWRRETQYF
-,TRBV27,-,TRBJ2-1,TGTGCCAGCAGTTTTCATCGTGGAGTCGAATACAATGAGCAGTTCTTC,CASSFHRGVEYNEQFF
TRBD2,TRBV7-9,-,TRBJ2-1,TGTGCCAGCAGCTTCGTAGCGGGATCCTACAATGAGCAGTTCTTC,CASSFVAGSYNEQFF
TRBD2,TRBV29-1,once,TRBJ2-3,TGCAGCGTTGTGACTAGCGGGAGTAGCACAGATACGCAGTATTTT,CSVVTSGSSTDTQYF
TRBD2,TRBV19,once,TRBJ2-2,TGTGCCAGTAGTACTCCGGGACTAGCGGGAGTGATTAACGGGGAGCTGTTTTTT,CASSTPGLAGVINGELFF
-,TRBV2,-,TRBJ1-5,TGTGCCAGCAGTGATAGTCAGCCCCAGCATTTT,CASSDSQPQHF
-,TRBV12-1,-,TRBJ2-7,TGTGCCAGCAGCTTCGACAGGGGAGGGCACGAGCAGTACTTC,CASSFDRGGHEQYF
-,TRBV11-3,few,TRBJ2-3,TGTGCCAGCAGCCCCTGGGGGGATGCAGATACGCAGTATTTT,CASSPWGDADTQYF
-,TRBV4-3,-,TRBJ2-7,TGCGCCAGCAGCCAAGAAGCGGGTTCTTACTACGAGCAGTACTTC,CASSQEAGSYYEQYF
TRBD2,TRBV14,once,TRBJ2-7,TGTGCCAGCAGCTTCCGTGGCGGGAGCCCCTACGAGCAGTACTTC,CASSFRGGSPYEQYF
-,TRBV11-3,-,TRBJ2-2,TGTGCCAGCAGATCCTCCACTAGCCCCGGGGAGCTGTTTTTT,CASRSSTSPGELFF
-,TRBV19,-,TRBJ2-2,TGTGCCAGTAGTATACGGGCAACAGGTACCCGGGAGCTGTTTTTT,CASSIRATGTRELFF
-,TRBV5-1,once,TRBJ2-7,TGCGCCAGCAGCCCAGAAATCGACAGTTACGAGCAGTACTTC,CASSPEIDSYEQYF
-,TRBV15,-,TRBJ1-4,TGTGCCACCAGCGGCGGGACGTCTGTGGAAGAAAAACTGTTTTTT,CATSGGTSVEEKLFF
-,TRBV30,-,TRBJ2-2,TGTGCCTGGAGATCGGACACCGGGGAGCTGTTTTTT,CAWRSDTGELFF
TRBD2,TRBV5-6,once,TRBJ2-3,TGTGCCAGCAGCAACAAGGTCGGGCGGGAGAGCACAGATACGCAGTATTTT,CASSNKVGRESTDTQYF
TRBD2,TRBV19,-,TRBJ2-4,TGTGCCAGTAGTATTGGAAATATAGCGGGAGAAAACATTCAGTACTTC,CASSIGNIAGENIQYF
-,TRBV7-3,-,TRBJ2-1,TGTGCCAGCAGTCCTCGGGGGTTTTGGAATGAGCAGTTCTTC,CASSPRGFWNEQFF
-,TRBV5-5,once,TRBJ2-3,TGTGCCAGCAGCCCGGTGGAGGGAAGCACAGATACGCAGTATTTT,CASSPVEGSTDTQYF
TRBD1,TRBV19,-,TRBJ2-7,TGTGCCAGTAGTATACCGGGACAGGGGTTCTACGAGCAGTACTTC,CASSIPGQGFYEQYF
TRBD2,TRBV18,once,TRBJ2-7,TGTGCCAGCTCACCCACAATGAGCGGGAGTCGGGAGCAGTACTTC,CASSPTMSGSREQYF
TRBD1,TRBV27,few,TRBJ2-7,TGTGCCAGCACCTTAGGGACAGGGGGCTACGAGCAGTACTTC,CASTLGTGGYEQYF
-,TRBV6-5,-,TRBJ2-1,TGTGCCAGCTCCTCACCAGGCAATGAGCAGTTCTTC,CASSSPGNEQFF
-,TRBV6-4,-,TRBJ2-3,TGTGCCAGCAGTGACCAGGACACAGATACGCAGTATTTT,CASSDQDTDTQYF
TRBD1,TRBV6-2/TRBV6-3,-,TRBJ1-1,TGTGCCAGCAGTTACTCGAGGACAGGGGGCGTTATGAACACTGAAGCTTTCTTT,CASSYSRTGGVMNTEAFF
TRBD1,TRBV15,-,TRBJ2-3,TGTGCCACCAGCAAGCGACAGGGCGTAGATACGCAGTATTTT,CATSKRQGVDTQYF
TRBD2,TRBV5-6,-,TRBJ2-3,TGTGCCAGCAGCCCCCAGGGGAGCGGGAGATCAGATACGCAGTATTTT,CASSPQGSGRSDTQYF
-,TRBV28,-,TRBJ1-3,TGTGCCAGCAGCCGAGGGGGTGTGGAAAACACCATATATTTT,CASSRGGVENTIYF
TRBD2,TRBV11-3,once,TRBJ2-7,TGTGCCAGCAGCGCCGGGGGGGGCTCCTACGAGCAGTACTTC,CASSAGGGSYEQYF
-,TRBV5-8,few,TRBJ1-1,TGTGCCAGCAGCTTGGGGGGCCGGATCACTGAAGCTTTCTTT,CASSLGGRITEAFF
TRBD1,TRBV7-2,-,TRBJ1-1,TGTGCCAGCGGACAGGGAAGAAACACTGAAGCTTTCTTT,CASGQGRNTEAFF
-,TRBV10-3,-,TRBJ1-1,TGTGCCATCTGGGACAAGAACACTGAAGCTTTCTTT,CAIWDKNTEAFF
-,TRBV7-3,-,TRBJ1-1,TGTGCCAGCAGCTTAAGGGGGGGCGAGGACACTGAAGCTTTCTTT,CASSLRGGEDTEAFF
-,TRBV28,-,TRBJ1-2,TGTGCCAGCATCCCAGGGAGGGTGAGAGATGGCTACACCTTC,CASIPGRVRDGYTF
-,TRBV7-8,-,TRBJ1-5,TGTGCCAGCAGCTTAGCGGGCAGTCATCAGCCCCAGCATTTT,CASSLAGSHQPQHF
TRBD1,TRBV6-6,-,TRBJ2-7,TGTGCCAGCCGACCCTCCGGGACAGAGCTGTACGAGCAGTACTTC,CASRPSGTELYEQYF
TRBD2,TRBV7-2,-,TRBJ2-7,TGTGCCAGCAGCTTAGGGACTAGCGGGAGTCAAGACGAGCAGTACTTC,CASSLGTSGSQDEQYF
TRBD1,TRBV7-3,-,TRBJ2-3,TGTGCCAGCAGCCCCGACAGGGGAGATACGCAGTATTTT,CASSPDRGDTQYF
-,TRBV28,-,TRBJ1-2,TGTGCCAGCAGTTTCGTGGGGCGGGGAAGTGGCTACACCTTC,CASSFVGRGSGYTF
-,TRBV28,-,TRBJ2-5,TGTGCCAGCAGTTTGGCTGAATCCCAAGAGACCCAGTACTTC,CASSLAESQETQYF
-,TRBV6-5,-,TRBJ1-2,TGTGCCAGCACTCTTTACGGGACACAGGGACGAGGCTACACCTTC,CASTLYGTQGRGYTF
TRBD1,TRBV11-2,-,TRBJ1-6,TGTGCCAGCAGCCTCACAGGGGGCTGGAATTCACCCCTCCACTTT,CASSLTGGWNSPLHF
-,TRBV7-6,-,TRBJ2-2,TGTGCCAGCAGCTTATCGACCGGGTCGAACACCGGGGAGCTGTTTTTT,CASSLSTGSNTGELFF